The 21 T cell receptor beta chains reported below all come from one sample, sequenced in a study of blood T cell repertoires in COVID-19 (dated by TCRdb to 2018 to 2021). The library was generated by the immunoSEQ multiplex PCR assay. Held by TCRdb, this immuneACCESS table contains in-frame sequences only and omits some clones. Under half of the omission traces to an unresolved V gene where checked; the cause of the rest is unknown. The sample profile shows roughly 280,000 clones; 88% of them were found once. Less than 3% of the sample rests with the top ten. The sample taken for sequencing was PBMCs or T cells enriched from blood (not recorded which). The receptors stem from a woman aged 45-65 years who had recovered from COVID-19.

The rearrangement joins TRBV9 to TRBJ2-7; 9 bases map to TRBD1. V gave up 2 bases and J gave up 0 bases; unmatched junction bases: 3. Germline CDR1 SGDLS, CDR2 YYNGEE. The CDR3 totals 15 residues. CDR3 amino acids: CASSVGQGDSYEQYF. CDR3 in DNA: TGTGCCAGCAGCGTGGGACAGGGAGACTCCTACGAGCAGTACTTC.

The rearrangement links TRBV6-4 to TRBJ1-6; 9 bases map to TRBD1. Germline V CDR1 and CDR2: MRHNA, SNTAGT. The CDR3 has 16 residues. J was trimmed by 9 bases and V by 3 bases; bases with no gene match: 9. The DNA of the CDR3 is TGTGCCAGCAGTGAACAGGACAGGGGATTTGGTTCACCCCTCCACTTT. It codes for CASSEQDRGFGSPLHF.

This clone was recorded only once. The chain recombines TRBV19 with TRBJ1-2, with 9 bases identical to TRBD1. The CDR3 spans 15 residues. Germline CDR1 and CDR2: LNHDA and SQIVND (reference sequence). V shed 6 bases, J shed 6 bases, and the junction held 11 bases outside the gene matches. This chain's CDR3 is CASRSPGTGLDGYTF. DNA of the CDR3: TGTGCCAGTAGGTCCCCCGGGACAGGGCTGGATGGCTACACCTTC.

V usage is TRBV24-1 and J usage is TRBJ2-2, with D possibly being TRBD2 (5 bases). Germline loops: CDR1 KGHDR, CDR2 SFDVKD. CDR3 length: 13 residues. V lost 5 bases to trimming and J lost 4 bases, with 7 bases between them. Here the CDR3 reads CATSGRFTGELFF. DNA of the CDR3: TGTGCCACCAGTGGGAGGTTCACCGGGGAGCTGTTTTTT.

The chain carries TRBV27 and TRBJ1-4, with 7 nucleotides matching TRBD1. Germline V CDR1 and CDR2: MNHEY, SMNVEV (reference sequence). V lost 0 bases, J lost 5 bases, and 9 bases stayed unmatched. This CDR3 spans 17 amino acids. CDR3 DNA sequence: TGTGCCAGCAGTTTATCACTCAGGGGGGAAAAAAATGAAAAACTGTTTTTT. Protein: CASSLSLRGEKNEKLFF.

Only a few counts were recorded for this clone. This chain links TRBV5-4 with TRBJ2-1; perhaps TRBD2 as D (6 bases). There are 16 residues in the CDR3. Trimming shortened V by 4 bases and J by 1 base, and 15 bases separated the two germline ends. Germline V gene data show CDR1 as SGHNT and CDR2 as YYREEE (reference sequence). The CDR3: CASSRGGGLSYNEQFF. CDR3 bases: TGTGCCAGCAGCCGGGGAGGCGGGTTATCCTACAATGAGCAGTTCTTC.

The chain recombines TRBV5-1 with TRBJ2-3; D perhaps matches TRBD2 (6 bases). The CDR3 is made up of 14 amino acids. V gave up 5 bases and J gave up 0 bases, with 10 bases separating them. CDR1 and CDR2 (germline): SGHRS, YFSETQ. Here the CDR3 reads CASRAGGSTDTQYF. The CDR3 DNA follows: TGCGCCAGCAGAGCGGGCGGGAGCACAGATACGCAGTATTTT.

The chain recombines TRBV2 with TRBJ2-3; maybe TRBD2 (5 bases). V was shortened by 4 bases and J by 9 bases, with 20 bases between the two germline ends. The germline V gene encodes CDR1 SNHLY and CDR2 FYNNEI. CDR3 length: 15 residues. The CDR3: CASSGFGVAENTQYF. CDR3 sequence (DNA): TGTGCCAGCAGTGGATTCGGGGTAGCAGAAAACACGCAGTATTTT.

The J gene is TRBJ2-1, the V gene TRBV7-6; 9 bases are a match to TRBD2. This CDR3 region has 16 residues. The ends lost 1 base at V and 5 bases at J; junction bases unmatched: 6. The germline gives CDR1 SGHVS, CDR2 FNYEAQ. CDR3 DNA: TGTGCCAGCAGCTTAGTTCCAGCGGGAGGCAACAATGAGCAGTTCTTC. Translating it yields CASSLVPAGGNNEQFF. The variable domain in full, with the rest retrieved from reference TRBV7-6 and TRBJ2-1, is GAGVSQSPRYKVTKRGQDVALRCDPISGHVSLYWYRQALGQGPEFLTYFNYEAQQDKSGLPNDRFSAERPEGSISTLTIQRTEQRDSAMYRCASSLVPAGGNNEQFFGPGTRLTVL.

The chain carries TRBV9 and TRBJ2-7, with a tentative D call TRBD2 (6 bases). Per germline, CDR1 SGDLS and CDR2 YYNGEE. The V end lost 2 bases, the J end lost 6 bases, and 15 bases lay between the germline ends. There are 14 residues in the CDR3. The CDR3 sequence: CASSVGGTSPEQYF. The CDR3 DNA is TGTGCCAGCAGCGTGGGCGGGACCTCTCCCGAGCAGTACTTC.

V usage is TRBV28 and J usage is TRBJ2-1, with D unclear. V lost 2 bases, J lost 6 bases, and 5 bases lay in between. Germline loops: CDR1 MDHEN, CDR2 SYDVKM. This CDR3 has 12 residues. CDR3 loop: CASSLVSNEQFF. CDR3 in DNA: TGTGCCAGCAGTTTAGTCTCCAATGAGCAGTTCTTC.

Here the CDR3 DNA reads TGTGCCAGCAGTCCGCGGGGCTCCGGTCGGGGGCCCCAGCATTTT. Translated, it gives CASSPRGSGRGPQHF. The V call is TRBV28, the J call TRBJ1-5; possible D gene TRBD1, 5 bases. Trimming shortened V by 5 bases and J by 9 bases, and 20 bases separated the two germline ends. Per germline, CDR1 MDHEN and CDR2 SYDVKM. The CDR3 has 15 amino acids.

The chain combines TRBV24-1 with TRBJ2-3, with D possibly matching TRBD2 (6 bases). From germline, CDR1 is KGHDR and CDR2 SFDVKD. CDR3 length equals 15 residues. The V gene lost 4 bases and the J gene lost 1 base, with 11 bases spanning the gap. The CDR3 reads CATSDPGDRTDTQYF. DNA of the CDR3: TGTGCCACCAGTGACCCGGGGGACCGCACAGATACGCAGTATTTT.

The chain carries TRBV7-2 and TRBJ1-2; D is ambiguous. CDR1 and CDR2 from the germline V gene are SGHTA and FQGNSA. CDR3 size: 13 residues. The V and J ends lost 5 bases and 1 base respectively, with 8 bases between them. CDR3 amino acids: CASSPGSNYGYTF. DNA of the CDR3: TGTGCCAGCAGCCCCGGGAGTAACTATGGCTACACCTTC.

The chain employs TRBV19 and TRBJ2-7; TRBD1 is a possible D gene (5 bases). Per the germline V gene, CDR1 is LNHDA and CDR2 is SQIVND (reference sequence). CDR3 size: 16 residues. Trimming cost V 5 bases and J 0 bases, with 17 bases left between them. This CDR3 reads CASSHPGGASSYEQYF. Written as DNA, the CDR3 is TGTGCCAGTAGTCACCCCGGTGGGGCGAGCTCCTACGAGCAGTACTTC.

The V call is TRBV2, the J call TRBJ1-5, with unresolved D. Germline V gene sequence: CDR1 SNHLY, CDR2 FYNNEI. The CDR3 runs 14 residues. The ends were cut back, 4 bases at V and 3 bases at J, with 10 bases in the middle. The CDR3 loop reads CASSAGEANQPQHF. The CDR3 DNA is TGTGCCAGCAGTGCCGGAGAGGCCAATCAGCCCCAGCATTTT.

CDR3: CASSESPRDLDNEQFF. CDR3 DNA: TGTGCCAGCAGTGAGAGCCCCCGGGACTTGGACAATGAGCAGTTCTTC. The rearrangement links TRBV6-1 to TRBJ2-1, with D possibly matching TRBD2 (6 bases). Germline lookup yields CDR1 MNHNS and CDR2 SASEGT. This CDR3 is built from 16 residues. Trimming pared 3 bases from V and 5 bases from J, leaving 17 bases between.

This clone has just one count. The chain couples TRBV7-3 to TRBJ2-3, with 11 bases matching TRBD1. The CDR3 sequence is 15 residues long. Per the germline V gene, CDR1 is SGHTA and CDR2 is FQGTGA. The V segment lost 3 bases and the J segment 5 bases; nucleotides outside the gene matches: 4. DNA of the CDR3: TGTGCCAGCAGCTTGGTCGGGACAGGGGGAGATACGCAGTATTTT. Protein: CASSLVGTGGDTQYF. The full variable domain, its missing parts supplied by reference TRBV7-3 and TRBJ2-3, is GAGVSQTPSNKVTEKGKYVELRCDPISGHTALYWYRQSLGQGPEFLIYFQGTGAADDSGLPNDRFFAVRPEGSVSTLKIQRTERGDSAVYLCASSLVGTGGDTQYFGPGTRLTVL.

This sequence joins TRBV4-2 and TRBJ2-7, with D possibly matching TRBD1 (6 bases). Deletions cut 4 bases from V and 3 bases from J, with 19 bases between. The CDR3 runs to 16 residues. Per the germline V gene, CDR1 is LGHNA and CDR2 is YNFKEQ. The CDR3, as DNA: TGTGCCAGCAGCCGGGAACTACAGGGCCATATCTACGAGCAGTACTTC. This gives the protein CASSRELQGHIYEQYF.

The rearrangement uses TRBV4-1 and TRBJ2-3, with 9 bases identical to TRBD2. Germline values: CDR1 MGHRA, CDR2 YSYEKL. The ends lost 3 bases at V and 5 bases at J; junction bases unmatched: 12. The CDR3 has 17 residues. Here the CDR3 DNA reads TGCGCCAGCAGCCATCAGATAGGTAGCGGGAGAGGAGATACGCAGTATTTT. Residues: CASSHQIGSGRGDTQYF.

The chain carries TRBV7-2 and TRBJ1-3; 7 bases are a match to TRBD1. Germline values: CDR1 SGHTA, CDR2 FQGNSA. The CDR3 has 15 residues. Unmatched junction bases numbered 7, after V lost 5 bases and J lost 3 bases. CDR3: CASSLPGTVGNTIYF. The CDR3 bases are TGTGCCAGCAGCCTCCCCGGGACAGTTGGAAACACCATATATTTT.